This TCR beta chain is from a study of circulating CD8 cells and anti-PD-1 response in melanoma. From live CD3+CD8+TCRalphabeta+ cells, four PD-1 and/or TIGIT subsets were sorted. This clonotype is labeled large. Each library started from approximately 14 ng of total RNA using the QIAseq Immune Repertoire TCR panel. One entry per CDR3 protein results from TCRdb running MiXCR on the reads. The profile shows roughly 600 distinct CDR3 sequences, about a tenth of them singletons. CDR1 is SNHLY, CDR2 FYNNEI, per germline. The CDR3 contains 12 residues. Trimming took 4 bases from V and 13 from J, leaving 14 bases between them.

This chain joins TRBV2 and TRBJ2-1, with D perhaps TRBD2 (7 bases). The TCR originated in a human donor with melanoma. The sequencing here drew on CD8+ T cells from PBMCs, taken at baseline or after one month of anti-PD-1 therapy (not recorded which). CDR3: CASSARGGAQFF. The CDR3 bases are TGTGCCAGCAGTGCAAGAGGGGGGGCACAGTTCTTC.